What follows is one TCR beta chain and its context. The antigen is unknown. There are 15 residues in the CDR3. Between the trimmed V and J ends, which lost 5 bases and 4 bases, there was a span of 14 bases. Germline V gene data show CDR1 as MNHEY and CDR2 as SMNVEV (reference sequence). The data derive from a study of T cells in Graves' hyperthyroidism and ophthalmopathy. Study-wide results and limits: Among thyroid clonotypes expanded above 0.001, most also appeared in blood.

Researchers amplified the TCR beta CDR3 regions from RNA transcripts. During a first-round RT-PCR of the TCR CDR3, the HTBI primer set was used. TCRdb fed the multiplex PCR reads into MiXCR, producing one record per CDR3 protein. Of almost 500,000 distinct CDR3 sequences listed, approximately 22% are singletons. The material sequenced was blood. The receptor comes from a woman aged 70-85 years with Graves' ophthalmopathy. This sequence joins TRBV27 and TRBJ1-4; perhaps TRBD1 as D (5 bases). For the CDR3, the DNA is TGTGCCAGCAGTGTCCAGGGACCCGTTAATGAAAAACTGTTTTTT. This gives the protein CASSVQGPVNEKLFF.